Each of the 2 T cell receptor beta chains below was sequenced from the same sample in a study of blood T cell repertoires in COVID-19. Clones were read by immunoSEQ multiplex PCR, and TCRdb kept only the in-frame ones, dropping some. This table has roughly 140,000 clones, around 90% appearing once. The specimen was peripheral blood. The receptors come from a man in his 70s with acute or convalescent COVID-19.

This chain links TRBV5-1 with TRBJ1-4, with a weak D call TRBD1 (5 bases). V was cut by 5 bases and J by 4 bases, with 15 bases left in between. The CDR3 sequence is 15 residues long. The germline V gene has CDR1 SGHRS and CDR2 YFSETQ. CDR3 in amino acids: CASRGVDSLNEKLFF. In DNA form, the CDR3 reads TGCGCCAGCAGAGGGGTAGACAGCCTTAATGAAAAACTGTTTTTT.

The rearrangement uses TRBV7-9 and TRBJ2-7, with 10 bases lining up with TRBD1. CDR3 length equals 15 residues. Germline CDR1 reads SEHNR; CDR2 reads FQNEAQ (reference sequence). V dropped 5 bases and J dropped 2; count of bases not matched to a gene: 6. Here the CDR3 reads CASSPGQGRTYEQYF. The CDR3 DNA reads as TGTGCCAGCAGCCCGGGACAGGGGAGGACCTACGAGCAGTACTTC.